This passage covers 14 T cell receptor beta chains from one sample sequenced in a study of T cell responses to AZD1222 COVID-19 vaccine (dated by TCRdb to the early 2020s). The library was generated by the immunoSEQ multiplex PCR assay. Here the immuneACCESS table is served through TCRdb, limited to in-frame sequences with V and J called. Missing clones are a known gap in these copies; in checked studies unresolved V genes cover under half, and the rest lacks a known reason. The sample includes about 99,000 clones, with 87% observed a single time. Around 3.1% of the sample goes to the ten largest clones. The sample's time point label is to be understood as: baseline before first vaccination. Specimen: peripheral blood, collected on day 0 of AZD1222 vaccination. Receptors originate from an adult in good health.

V is TRBV21-1 and J is TRBJ2-7; the D segment call TRBD1 is taken from the table without a DNA check. TRBV21-1 corresponds to a pseudogene. The CDR3 has 14 amino acids. In DNA, the CDR3 is TGTGCCAGCAGCAAGGGGGCCCAATCCTACGAGCAGTACGTC. Its translation is CASSKGAQSYEQYV.

The genes are TRBV6-2 or TRBV6-3 and TRBJ1-1; 7 nucleotides match TRBD1. V dropped 4 bases and J dropped 6; count of bases not matched to a gene: 8. The CDR3 runs 14 residues. The V gene's germline CDR1 is MNHEY and CDR2 SVGEGT. The CDR3 protein is CASSSTGAGAEAFF. In DNA, the CDR3 is TGTGCCAGCAGTTCCACAGGGGCGGGGGCTGAAGCTTTCTTT.

The chain uses TRBV14 and TRBJ1-3; D is undetermined. V was clipped by 4 bases and J by 3 bases, with 7 bases between them. CDR1 and CDR2 from the germline V gene are SGHDN and FVKESK. The CDR3 runs to 13 residues. The CDR3 is CASSLPGGNTIYF. The CDR3, as DNA: TGTGCCAGCAGCCTCCCCGGTGGAAACACCATATATTTT.

The genes are TRBV6-4 and TRBJ1-3, with 12 bases fitting TRBD1. The CDR3 totals 21 residues. The junction had 16 bases not matched to a gene; V was cut back by 2 bases and J by 2 bases. The germline gives CDR1 MRHNA, CDR2 SNTAGT. CDR3 sequence reads: CASSDHFWGQGARVTGNTIYF. CDR3 nucleotides: TGTGCCAGCAGTGACCATTTCTGGGGACAGGGGGCTCGAGTTACTGGAAACACCATATATTTT.

The chain links TRBV11-1 to TRBJ2-7; D is uncertain. From germline, CDR1 is SGHAT and CDR2 FQDESV (reference sequence). V lost 2 bases and J lost 6, with 11 bases in between. The CDR3 has 13 amino acids. CDR3 nucleotide sequence: TGTGCCAGCAGCTTAAAGTCGTCTTCCGAGCAGTACGTC. Translated, it gives CASSLKSSSEQYV.

The J gene is TRBJ1-2, the V gene TRBV7-8; tentative D call: TRBD1 (5 bases). Germline V gene data show CDR1 as SGHVS and CDR2 as FQNEAQ. V lost 1 base and J 5 bases, leaving 14 bases between the germline ends. This CDR3 comprises 15 residues. The CDR3 nucleotides are TGTGCCAGCAGCTTAGGGGTTAGGGGTTCATATGGCTACACCTTC. Its protein product is CASSLGVRGSYGYTF.

This clone was seen just once. This chain connects TRBV28 to TRBJ1-6; possible D gene TRBD1, 5 bases. The CDR3 has 13 amino acids. Trimming left V 11 bases short and J 8 bases short, with 16 bases between. The germline CDR1 and CDR2 sequences are MDHEN and SYDVKM. The CDR3 spells CAGQDPGDSPLHF. Here the CDR3 DNA reads TGTGCCGGCCAAGATCCGGGGGATTCACCCCTCCACTTT. Based on the CDR3 plus reference TRBV28 and TRBJ1-6, the full variable domain is DVKVTQSSRYLVKRTGEKVFLECVQDMDHENMFWYRQDPGLGLRLIYFSYDVKMKEKGDIPEGYSVSREKKERFSLILESASTNQTSMYLCAGQDPGDSPLHFGNGTRLTVT.

J is TRBJ2-5 and V is TRBV3-1 (or the pseudogene TRBV3-2); 8 bases are shared with TRBD1. V trimming: 4 bases; J trimming: 3 bases; junction bases outside the gene matches: 4. The germline V gene encodes CDR1 LGHDT and CDR2 YNNKEL (reference sequence). CDR3 length: 14 amino acids. For the CDR3, the DNA is TGTGCCAGCAGCCGGCAGGGGGCAAAAGAGACCCAGTACTTC. Translating it yields CASSRQGAKETQYF.

The chain links TRBV5-5 to TRBJ2-3; the match to TRBD2 covers 11 bases. CDR1 and CDR2 from the germline V gene are SGHKS and YYEKEE (reference sequence). The CDR3 runs to 17 residues. V lost 0 bases, J lost 2 bases, and 5 bases stayed unmatched. CDR3 bases: TGTGCCAGCAGCTTGGCGACTAGCGGGGCTTACACAGATACGCAGTATTTT. Translated: CASSLATSGAYTDTQYF.

This clone was observed once. J is TRBJ2-2 and V is TRBV9; 7 positions match TRBD2. The germline V gene has CDR1 SGDLS and CDR2 YYNGEE. Trimming removed 4 bases from V and 0 bases from J; junction bases left unmatched: 6. The CDR3 extends over 16 amino acids. CDR3 in DNA: TGTGCCAGCAGCAAAATGGCGGGAGCGAACACCGGGGAGCTGTTTTTT. Its protein is CASSKMAGANTGELFF.

The V gene is TRBV11-2, the J gene TRBJ1-1; 10 nucleotides align to TRBD1. J lost 8 bases, V lost 5 bases, and 17 bases had no gene match. CDR1 and CDR2 from the germline V gene are SGHAT and FQNNGV. The CDR3 covers 17 residues. Here the CDR3 reads CASSLPGDRGLGLEAFF. The CDR3 DNA reads as TGTGCCAGCAGCCTGCCCGGGGACAGGGGATTGGGGCTGGAAGCTTTCTTT.

This chain connects TRBV4-2 to TRBJ2-7; D might be TRBD2 (6 bases). Germline CDR1 and CDR2: LGHNA and YNFKEQ. The V gene lost 0 bases and the J gene lost 3 bases, with 12 bases spanning the gap. The CDR3 length is 15 residues. CDR3 DNA sequence: TGTGCCAGCAGCCAAGAAGCGGGTACCTTCTACGAGCAGTACGTC. As protein: CASSQEAGTFYEQYV.

This clone was counted a few times. The chain uses TRBV6-1 and TRBJ2-2; 9 positions match TRBD2. V lost 0 bases and J lost 12; bases outside the gene matches: 11. Per the germline V gene, CDR1 is MNHNS and CDR2 is SASEGT. The length of the CDR3 is 16 residues. The CDR3 DNA reads as TGTGCCAGCAGTGAAGCGAGCGGGGGGCCACTTATAAAGCTGTTTTTT. The encoded protein is CASSEASGGPLIKLFF.

This chain connects TRBV21-1 to TRBJ1-4; the D call of TRBD1 is as the table states it, not checked on the DNA. TRBV21-1 is a pseudogene locus. This CDR3 is 15 amino acids long. The CDR3 coding sequence is TGTGCCAGCAGCAGAGGACAGACAACTAATGAAAAACTGTTTTTT. It is translated as CASSRGQTTNEKLFF.